The following is a T cell receptor (beta chain) sequence with its context. No antigen is known for it. Only in-frame clones appear in the TCRdb table, and some are missing; sequencing was by immunoSEQ multiplex PCR. The table has 300,000 to 400,000 clones, over 75% seen once. CD8 memory cells included CD45RO+ cells plus CCR7-negative CD45RA+ TemRA cells. The record originates from a study of shared clonotypes between healthy human individuals. Study-level results: The generation probabilities recorded for non-shared clonotypes fell below those of clonotypes shared by all four donors.

This receptor was obtained from a man in his late teens or twenties in good health. The material sequenced was memory CD8+ T cells sorted from blood. The subset is: CD45RO+ cells pooled with CCR7-negative TemRA cells.

CDR3 sequence: CASSFGQGENGELFF. In DNA form, the CDR3 reads TGTGCCAGCAGCTTCGGACAGGGAGAGAACGGGGAGCTGTTTTTT. The rearrangement links TRBV7-9 to TRBJ2-2, with 8 nucleotides matching TRBD1. After removal of 3 bases from V and 7 bases from J, the junction contained 7 bases not matched to a gene. The CDR3 contains 15 residues. Germline CDR1 and CDR2: SEHNR and FQNEAQ (reference sequence).